The 25 T cell receptor beta chains reported below all come from one sample, sequenced in a study of cytomegalovirus exposure and HLA in healthy donors. The primer mix had 60 Vbeta and 13 Jbeta primers. Sequencing was performed with immunoSEQ multiplex PCR; in TCRdb, only in-frame clones are kept and a portion is missing. The data show 150,000 or so clones, and the top ten clones hold 1.3%. Sequenced: PBMCs. The receptor set was obtained from a woman aged 60 to 75 in good health and CMV-seronegative.

The J gene is TRBJ1-1, the V gene TRBV9, with 12 positions matching TRBD1. V shed 3 bases and J 5 bases; nucleotides not matched to a gene: 5. Germline CDR1 and CDR2: SGDLS and YYNGEE. The CDR3 loop spans 15 amino acids. The CDR3 DNA follows: TGTGCCAGCAGCGCTAGGGACAGGGGGCAAACTGAAGCTTTCTTT. Translation gives CASSARDRGQTEAFF.

The V call is TRBV9, the J call TRBJ2-1; 10 bases match TRBD2. This CDR3 spans 18 amino acids. V was pared by 1 base and J by 0 bases, with 7 bases of the junction left unmatched. Germline CDR1 reads SGDLS; CDR2 reads YYNGEE. CDR3 DNA sequence: TGTGCCAGCAGCGTACGGAGCGGGAGGGCCAGCTCCTACAATGAGCAGTTCTTC. Its translation: CASSVRSGRASSYNEQFF.

The genes are TRBV4-1 and TRBJ2-7; 12 bases are shared with TRBD2. The CDR3 covers 15 residues. With 1 base clipped from V and 2 bases from J, the junction kept 0 bases outside the gene matches. Germline values: CDR1 MGHRA, CDR2 YSYEKL. The CDR3: CASSQGTSGAYEQYF. CDR3 DNA: TGCGCCAGCAGCCAAGGGACTAGCGGGGCCTACGAGCAGTACTTC.

Here the CDR3 reads CASSIVGGKGYQPQHF. The CDR3 DNA reads as TGTGCCAGTAGTATAGTTGGAGGAAAAGGCTATCAGCCCCAGCATTTT. The chain combines TRBV19 with TRBJ1-5, with D unclear. Trimming removed 1 base from V and 5 bases from J, with 15 bases in between. Germline CDR1 LNHDA, CDR2 SQIVND (reference sequence). CDR3 length: 16 amino acids.

This chain links TRBV7-9 with TRBJ2-5; 13 bases are a match to TRBD2. V was clipped by 5 bases and J by 4 bases; unmatched bases: 4. Germline V lookup: CDR1 SEHNR, CDR2 FQNEAQ (reference sequence). The CDR3 contains 15 residues. The chain's CDR3 is CASSQGLAGLETQYF. CDR3 DNA: TGTGCCAGCAGCCAGGGACTAGCGGGGTTAGAGACCCAGTACTTC.

CDR3: CASSFGQGPSPLHF. CDR3 coding DNA: TGTGCCAGCAGCTTCGGACAGGGTCCCTCACCCCTCCACTTT. The chain has TRBV7-9 and TRBJ1-6; 8 nucleotides match TRBD1. After removal of 3 bases from V and 10 bases from J, the junction contained 5 bases not matched to a gene. Looked up from germline, CDR1 is SEHNR and CDR2 is FQNEAQ (reference sequence). The CDR3 is made up of 14 amino acids.

The V and J genes are TRBV6-1 and TRBJ1-1; TRBD1 aligns across 10 bases. Looked up from germline, CDR1 is MNHNS and CDR2 is SASEGT. Unmatched junction bases numbered 6, after V lost 6 bases and J lost 5 bases. This CDR3 is built from 14 residues. CDR3 in DNA: TGTGCCAGCAGGACAGACAGGGGGCATACTGAAGCTTTCTTT. Translating it yields CASRTDRGHTEAFF.

The chain couples TRBV30 to TRBJ2-1, with TRBD2 matching 13 bases. The J segment lost 8 bases and the V segment lost 1 base, leaving 5 bases of the junction unmatched. Germline V lookup: CDR1 GTSNPN, CDR2 SVGIG (reference sequence). The CDR3 spans 15 residues. This CDR3 reads CAWSGTSGRRYEQFF. The DNA of the CDR3 is TGTGCCTGGAGTGGGACTAGCGGGAGACGATATGAGCAGTTCTTC.

The chain is built from TRBV11-2 and TRBJ2-5; D not certain. This CDR3 spans 14 amino acids. Between the trimmed V and J ends, which lost 4 bases and 4 bases, there was a span of 13 bases. Germline CDR1 is SGHAT and CDR2 is FQNNGV. DNA of the CDR3: TGTGCCAGCAGCTCGGGTCCTTATTTAGAGACCCAGTACTTC. Translation gives CASSSGPYLETQYF.

The genes are TRBV4-1 and TRBJ2-7, with 7 bases fitting TRBD1. From germline, CDR1 is MGHRA and CDR2 YSYEKL. The ends lost 4 bases at V and 1 base at J; junction bases unmatched: 10. This CDR3 comprises 16 residues. The CDR3 DNA follows: TGCGCCAGCAGCCCGAGACAGGACAGGCAATCCTACGAGCAGTACTTC. This translates into CASSPRQDRQSYEQYF.

This chain connects TRBV5-1 to TRBJ2-3; D may be TRBD1 (5 bases). Trimming took off 0 bases at V and 5 bases at J, with 13 bases between the two ends. The CDR3 extends over 15 amino acids. Per germline, CDR1 SGHRS and CDR2 YFSETQ. DNA of the CDR3: TGCGCCAGCAGCTTGGGGGGCGCCTGGGGAGATACGCAGTATTTT. Protein: CASSLGGAWGDTQYF.

This sequence joins TRBV6-5 and TRBJ1-2; D not resolved. Between the trimmed V and J ends, which lost 0 bases and 4 bases, there was a span of 15 bases. CDR3 length: 16 amino acids. Germline assignment: CDR1 MNHEY and CDR2 SVGAGI. The CDR3 DNA reads as TGTGCCAGCAGTTACTCGACTGAGGCCAGCTTCTATGGCTACACCTTC. It translates to CASSYSTEASFYGYTF.

The chain is built from TRBV6-5 and TRBJ2-3; 11 nucleotides agree with TRBD2. This CDR3 spans 15 amino acids. The V gene's germline CDR1 is MNHEY and CDR2 SVGAGI. Losses at the gene ends were 5 bases for V and 2 bases for J; bases not matched to a gene: 3. The CDR3 nucleotides are TGTGCCAGCAGTCTTAGCGGGGGGGACACAGATACGCAGTATTTT. Residues: CASSLSGGDTDTQYF.

The rearrangement links TRBV5-1 to TRBJ1-6; D gene unclear. The CDR3 runs 15 residues. V lost 0 bases to trimming and J lost 6 bases, with 10 bases between them. Germline V CDR1 and CDR2: SGHRS, YFSETQ. This CDR3 is CASSLDVVANSPLHF. The CDR3 DNA follows: TGCGCCAGCAGCTTGGATGTTGTAGCTAATTCACCCCTCCACTTT.

The V call is TRBV18, the J call TRBJ2-7; tentative D call: TRBD2 (7 bases). This CDR3 is 15 amino acids long. The V and J ends lost 5 bases and 2 bases respectively, with 16 bases between them. Germline CDR1 is KGHSH and CDR2 is LQKENI. The CDR3 protein is CASSKGTGTTYEQYF. The CDR3 DNA reads as TGTGCCAGCTCAAAGGGAACAGGGACTACCTACGAGCAGTACTTC.

The rearrangement links TRBV4-2 to TRBJ1-2; no firm D call. This CDR3 has 15 residues. Trimming removed 1 base from V and 0 bases from J, with 9 bases in between. The V gene's germline CDR1 is LGHNA and CDR2 YNFKEQ. CDR3 DNA sequence: TGTGCCAGCAGCCAAGCGGAGGCAGCTAACTATGGCTACACCTTC. Protein product: CASSQAEAANYGYTF.

The rearrangement uses TRBV11-2 and TRBJ2-3, with TRBD1 matching 9 bases. The CDR3 runs to 15 residues. CDR1 is SGHAT and CDR2 is FQNNGV in the germline V gene. Trimming removed 4 bases from V and 5 bases from J; junction bases left unmatched: 7. The CDR3 nucleotides read TGTGCCAGCAGCTCCCGGGACAGGGTGGAAGATACGCAGTATTTT. Translation gives CASSSRDRVEDTQYF. Filled out from reference TRBV11-2 and TRBJ2-3, the complete variable domain reads EAGVAQSPRYKIIEKRQSVAFWCNPISGHATLYWYQQILGQGPKLLIQFQNNGVVDDSQLPKDRFSAERLKGVDSTLKIQPAKLEDSAVYLCASSSRDRVEDTQYFGPGTRLTVL.

This chain connects TRBV10-3 to TRBJ2-3, with 7 nucleotides matching TRBD2. Germline trimming cut 7 bases from V and 7 bases from J; bases unmatched to any gene: 11. Germline values: CDR1 ENHRY, CDR2 SYGVKD. The CDR3 consists of 14 residues. The CDR3 DNA is TGTGCCATCAAAGGCGTGGTACTAGCGAATACGCAGTATTTT. Translating it yields CAIKGVVLANTQYF.

The rearrangement joins TRBV7-8 to TRBJ2-7; D might be TRBD2 (5 bases). V lost 5 bases, J lost 0 bases, and 8 bases lay in between. Germline loops: CDR1 SGHVS, CDR2 FQNEAQ. The CDR3 has 13 amino acids. In nucleotides, the CDR3 is TGTGCCAGCAGCCGTACTAGCTCCTACGAGCAGTACTTC. It is translated as CASSRTSSYEQYF.

The chain joins TRBV12-5 to TRBJ2-7, with D unclear. V was pared by 0 bases and J by 7 bases, with 16 bases between. Per germline, CDR1 LGHNT and CDR2 FRNRAP. The CDR3 has 15 amino acids. The CDR3 region has the DNA TGTGCTAGTGGTTTGGTATACGACTCCTCGCGGGAGCAGTACTTC. Its translation is CASGLVYDSSREQYF.

Of note for this clone: The junction departs from the called germline gene at one end, perhaps through a read error. The rearrangement links TRBV5-1 to TRBJ2-1, with 8 bases aligning to TRBD2. The CDR3 totals 15 residues. Germline values: CDR1 SGHRS, CDR2 YFSETQ. The CDR3 region has the DNA TGCGCCAGCAGCTTTGAGGGGACCAGCGGGAGTCATTGGGTCTTC. Translating it yields CASSFEGTSGSHWVF.

The chain recombines TRBV29-1 with TRBJ2-1; TRBD1 aligns across 9 bases. The CDR3 consists of 14 residues. Trimming cost V 7 bases and J 6 bases; bases outside gene matches: 10. CDR1 and CDR2 (germline): SQVTM, ANQGSEA. The CDR3: CSGAHRGLGNEQFF. The CDR3 DNA reads TGCAGCGGGGCCCACAGGGGGCTTGGCAATGAGCAGTTCTTC.

The chain carries TRBV30 and TRBJ2-1, with TRBD1 as a possible D gene (5 bases). Germline CDR1 is GTSNPN and CDR2 is SVGIG (reference sequence). The ends were cut back, 0 bases at V and 3 bases at J, with 12 bases in the middle. CDR3 size: 15 residues. CDR3 residues: CAWSVAGHSYNEQFF. CDR3 nucleotide sequence: TGTGCCTGGAGTGTAGCCGGACATAGCTACAATGAGCAGTTCTTC.

The chain carries TRBV7-2 and TRBJ2-1; D might be TRBD1 (5 bases). This CDR3 is 14 amino acids long. Per the germline V gene, CDR1 is SGHTA and CDR2 is FQGNSA. Trimming removed 5 bases from V and 7 bases from J, with 15 bases in between. The CDR3 loop is CASSPLQGRNEQFF. CDR3 coding DNA: TGTGCCAGCAGCCCCCTGCAGGGTAGGAATGAGCAGTTCTTC.

The rearrangement uses TRBV9 and TRBJ1-1; D may be TRBD1 (5 bases). V was cut by 2 bases and J by 11 bases, with 13 bases left in between. Looked up from germline, CDR1 is SGDLS and CDR2 is YYNGEE. This CDR3 has 12 amino acids. This CDR3 is CASSVEGAPAFF. CDR3 DNA sequence: TGTGCCAGCAGCGTTGAAGGGGCGCCTGCTTTCTTT.